Listed here is a single T cell receptor beta chain. As yet, its antigen is unknown. Only in-frame clones appear in the TCRdb table, and some are missing; sequencing was by immunoSEQ multiplex PCR. This table has about 150,000 clones, around 94% appearing once. Losses at the gene ends were 3 bases for V and 1 base for J; bases not matched to a gene: 3. CDR1 LNHDA and CDR2 SQIVND come from the germline V gene (reference sequence). This CDR3 is built from 15 residues. This sample is drawn from a study of T cell responses to AZD1222 COVID-19 vaccine. On the study more broadly: Recipients boosted at about 4 weeks or about 12 weeks are pooled.

Broader study findings: Baseline testing showed seropositivity in only 5 or 6 AZD1222 recipients. Without day 14 samples, only post-peak T cell repertoires were studied.

The V gene is TRBV19, the J gene TRBJ2-3, with 8 bases identical to TRBD1. The specimen comprised peripheral blood, sampled on day 0 of AZD1222 vaccination. The TCR was taken from an adult in good health. CDR3: CASSMRGQGTDTQYF. The CDR3, as DNA: TGTGCCAGTAGTATGAGGGGACAGGGCACAGATACGCAGTATTTT.